What follows describes a single T cell receptor beta chain. The antigen remains unidentified. The sample originates from a study of identical twins. Study observations and caveats: An excess of low generation probability was shown by twin-shared out-of-frame alpha sequences. Diverse VJ usage suggested most zero-insertion clonotypes were not invariant T cells.

CDR1 and CDR2 (germline): DFQATT, SNEGSKA (reference sequence). V gave up 5 bases and J gave up 6 bases; unmatched junction bases: 13. This CDR3 has 16 amino acids. MiXCR, applied by TCRdb to the 5' RACE reads, yields one record per CDR3 protein. The sample holds about 720,000 distinct CDR3 sequences, 8.6% seen once. These records were also assigned to another study, of yellow fever vaccine responses in identical twins. This second study notes: Reportedly, twins' vaccine T cell responses looked partly convergent and partly personalized.

This TCR was recovered from a woman in her late teens or twenties in good health. Sequences were obtained from PBMCs. V gene TRBV20-1 combines with J gene TRBJ2-4; 10 nucleotides match TRBD1. CDR3: CSAPIGQGGVRNIQYF. The CDR3 coding sequence is TGCAGTGCTCCAATCGGACAGGGGGGCGTTAGAAACATTCAGTACTTC.